This T cell receptor beta chain is drawn from a study of blood T cells in healthy people across ages. Then a second PCR, running about 6 to 12 cycles, was carried out with a sample-barcoded 5' primer and a J-beta primer mix. MiXCR was run by TCRdb on the 5' RACE reads, yielding one entry per CDR3 protein. The sample lists some 920,000 distinct CDR3 sequences, about 51% seen once, with 20% to 25% in the top ten. The V gene's germline CDR1 is SEHNR and CDR2 FQNEAQ (reference sequence). The CDR3 spans 14 residues. V gave up 5 bases and J gave up 6 bases, with 17 bases separating them. This clonotype was counted between two and nine times.

The receptor was isolated from an older woman in good health. The chain employs TRBV7-9 and TRBJ2-7, with D possibly TRBD2 on 5 matching bases. Sequenced sample: blood. CDR3 nucleotides: TGTGCCAGCAGCAGATACCGGCCGGGGAGCGAGCAGTACTTC. Its translation: CASSRYRPGSEQYF.